This record covers a single T cell receptor (beta chain). One base away lies a much larger clone, so this may be a sequencing read error. The CDR3 has 16 residues. The sample is drawn from a study of read filtering for tumor transcriptome and immune sequencing. Across the whole study: Per sample, TCR-region reads ranged about 3.5 to 11 million by IR-seq, roughly 80 to 1273 by RNA-seq.

This library used about 400 ng RNA and molecular barcoded adaptors spanning alpha/delta and beta/gamma chains. TCRdb used MiXCR to reprocess the reads, holding one entry per CDR3 protein. The sample lists tens of thousands of distinct CDR3 sequences; roughly 13% were seen once. Sequencing was performed on a population of CD138-negative cells sorted from bone marrow. The chain uses TRBV12-3 or TRBV12-4 and TRBJ2-7; 7 nucleotides match TRBD1. This receptor was taken from a donor aged 40 or older with multiple myeloma. The CDR3, as DNA: TGTACCAGCAGCCGACCAGGAACAGGGGACTCCTACGAGCAGTACTTC. Its translation is CTSSRPGTGDSYEQYF.